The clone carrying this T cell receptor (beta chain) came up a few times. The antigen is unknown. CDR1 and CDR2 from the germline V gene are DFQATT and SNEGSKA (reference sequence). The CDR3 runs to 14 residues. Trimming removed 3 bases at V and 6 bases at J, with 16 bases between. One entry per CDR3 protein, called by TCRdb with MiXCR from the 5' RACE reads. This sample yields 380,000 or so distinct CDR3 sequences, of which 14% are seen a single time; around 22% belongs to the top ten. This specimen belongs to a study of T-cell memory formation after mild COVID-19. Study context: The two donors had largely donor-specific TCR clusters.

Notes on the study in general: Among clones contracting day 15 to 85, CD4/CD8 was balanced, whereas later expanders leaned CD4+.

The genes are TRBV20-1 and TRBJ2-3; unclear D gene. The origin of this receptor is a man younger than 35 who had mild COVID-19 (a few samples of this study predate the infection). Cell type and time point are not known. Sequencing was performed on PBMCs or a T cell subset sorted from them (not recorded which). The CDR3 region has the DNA TGCAGTGCTAGGAGGATAGTTGAGTGGGATACGCAGTATTTT. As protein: CSARRIVEWDTQYF.